Sequencing of this T cell receptor beta chain was carried out in a study of Graves' ophthalmopathy and Graves' hyperthyroidism. In this sample, this clonotype turned up many times. For repertoire sequencing, the TCR beta CDR3 regions were amplified from RNA transcripts. Investigators did first-round RT-PCR with HTBI primers, then second-round multiplex PCR. TCRdb reanalysed the multiplex PCR reads using MiXCR and keeps one entry per CDR3 protein. The sample carries 500,000 to 800,000 distinct CDR3 sequences, about 40% recorded once. Uncontrolled infections, other autoimmune diseases, pregnancy or lactation barred patients from enrollment. The evidence that diagnosis relied on was clinical symptoms, serum thyroxine, TRAb, thyroid ultrasound and orbital computed tomography. V was pared by 6 bases and J by 1 base, with 2 bases of the junction left unmatched. The CDR3 spans 15 residues.

The chain combines TRBV12-3 or TRBV12-4 with TRBJ2-6, with 8 nucleotides matching TRBD1. This TCR was recovered from an adult man with Graves' ophthalmopathy. The sample taken for sequencing was peripheral blood. The DNA for the CDR3 is TGTGCCAGCAGCCGGACAGGGTCTGGGGCCAACGTCCTGACTTTC. This codes for CASSRTGSGANVLTF.